This T cell receptor beta chain was recovered during a study of CD8 T cells in Susac syndrome. As concerns this clonotype: Its antigen remains unidentified.

Findings and caveats of the study: The authors acknowledged that the study's TCR sequencing and HLA analysis involved relatively few individuals.

It was with random hexamers that roughly 0.5 to 1 ug RNA was reverse transcribed. Multiplex immunoSEQ PCR targeted 54 Vbeta and 13 Jbeta TCR beta segments. Via MiXCR, TCRdb re-called the immunoSEQ multiplex PCR reads, giving one row per CDR3 protein. The sample holds some 400,000 distinct CDR3 sequences, approximately 85% seen once. Losses at the gene ends were 6 bases for V and 10 bases for J; bases not matched to a gene: 17. The CDR3 length is 15 residues. CDR1 is DFQATT, CDR2 SNEGSKA, per germline (reference sequence). The chain links TRBV20-1 to TRBJ2-3, with 9 bases fitting TRBD2. The sequence derives from a human donor with multiple sclerosis. Sequenced material: CD8+ T cells from PBMCs. The CDR3 reads CSATPGLATFSAQYF. The CDR3 DNA reads as TGCAGTGCAACCCCGGGACTAGCAACCTTCTCTGCGCAGTATTTT.